This T cell receptor (beta chain) was found in a study of cytomegalovirus exposure and HLA in healthy donors (TCRdb year 2017). Broadly, across the study: An earlier analysis of roughly 610 of the donors reported 250 to 350 Gb of sequence data and approximately 120 million unique TCR beta sequences obtained from about 179 million T cells. Around 320 gigabases of sequencing data and 70 million to 100 million unique TCR sequences were included in an early release covering over 600 HLA-typed donors. Of the 350 to 450 genotyped donors, 65% to 90% fell in the genetic ancestry cluster associated with self-reported Caucasian donors. The aim of the study was to test whether cataloging public T cell receptors could identify signatures of past pathogen exposure. Using immunosequencing, the study profiled T cell repertoires from 500 to 800 subjects and related those repertoires to cytomegalovirus serostatus. In addition to the first cohort of about 650 subjects, a separate validation cohort of under 150 different subjects was used. The study combined high-throughput TCR immunosequencing, statistical association of individual TCRs with disease status, and machine learning to predict cytomegalovirus infection status. In a later analysis, previously published TCR beta repertoires from hundreds of donors were re-analyzed and high-resolution HLA genotyping was added so that TCR occurrence patterns could be studied. Rather than using new phenotypic data, the later analysis identified candidate immune exposures from TCR beta sequences and from how often those sequences occurred across donors. In an earlier analysis of 550 to 700 of the donors, high-throughput TCR beta sequencing was used to judge whether each TCR beta V gene segment behaved as functional or pseudogenic. Donor age, sex, ethnicity and CMV serostatus were collected together with the repertoire data. A later genetic analysis used genome-wide SNP genotypes for about 60% of the 666 donors, treating that subset as a discovery cohort. Every repertoire in the discovery cohort had been generated on one and the same sequencing platform. Both class I and class II loci were covered by HLA typing, at four-digit resolution. Typing coverage varied by locus: 629-630 donors for A, B, C, DRB1 and DQB1; more than 500 for DQA1; nearly 610 for DPA1; roughly 450 for DPB1. Four to six DR-DQ haplotypes were handled as single units for association and clustering because linkage in the cohort was strong. Across some 400 genotyped donors of the cohort, an average of approximately 200,000 unique TCR beta nucleotide sequences per donor were sequenced, and about a sixth of those sequences were non-productive.

The CDR3 sequence holds 15 residues, the cysteine and phenylalanine included. The kept DNA is CDR3 alone, 45 bases in frame from the first base. For this chain, trimming is 5 bases at the V end and 4 bases at the J end, and the number of junction bases without a gene match is 4. The germline V gene encodes CDR1 SGHTA and CDR2 FQGNSA. Details on this clone: This clone's antigen is unknown. It has no much larger one-base neighbor in the sample; base qualities were not kept.

Here is what the overall study found, with its caveats: When HLA alleles, especially DR and DQ, strongly co-occurred, TCR associations were difficult to assign to individual alleles. Specific HLA alleles were associated with 15,000 to 20,000 TCR beta sequences at a false discovery rate of 0.05 in a later analysis. A cluster of highly shared sequence variants was judged likely to be a technical artifact of the sequencing pipeline. Three of the identified cytomegalovirus-associated TCR beta chains were confirmed in vitro to be specific for cytomegalovirus antigens. Immune exposure information for the cohort was limited to CMV serostatus. According to a later analysis, most CMV-associated TCR beta chains appeared to be HLA-restricted, and the HLA associations seemed to be driven largely by CMV exposure. In both the original and validation cohorts, the classifier was reported to diagnose cytomegalovirus status with high specificity and sensitivity. A further reported finding was that TCR beta sequences accurately predicted the HLA-A and HLA-B alleles for most subjects in the first cohort. This cohort had only TCR beta chains sequenced, and the lack of alpha or paired-chain data limited which features could be detected. In an earlier analysis of 450 to 750 of the donors, most TCR beta V segments appeared in productive rearrangements about 87% or about 30% of the time, broadly matching IMGT annotations. According to a later analysis, parvovirus B19, influenza, CMV and Epstein-Barr virus appeared linked to several top co-occurrence clusters. In a later analysis, TCR association rates were found to vary across HLA loci, with the most associated TCRs seen for DRB1 alleles and the fewest for HLA-C alleles. The 87-base-pair reads could not distinguish some IMGT-functional V segments, including TRBV6-2 and TRBV6-3, so those segments were excluded. Compared with the 666-donor mean, donors in an Asian-associated ancestry cluster had fewer N-insertions in productive TCRs, according to a later genetic analysis. Because counts were too low, roughly 17 rarely observed V segments, including chromosome 9 orphons, were left out of the earlier analysis of a few hundred of the donors. Linkage disequilibrium might explain the correlated functional status among segregating V segments, but an unknown experimental factor could not be excluded. Sequencing depth was assumed to be roughly uniform across donors in the presence/absence analyses, though that assumption may not hold. In a later analysis, HLA-associated TCR beta chains showed more clonal expansion and lower generation probabilities than non-associated chains that were equally common. V-gene and J-gene trimming of TCR beta chains was associated with a missense DCLRE1C variant in a later genetic analysis, and the association was replicated in an independent cohort. In the study, around 160 TCR beta chains were listed as associated with cytomegalovirus. Because HLA typing was unavailable for some donors at each locus, only the typed subset was used in association tests. Most TCR sequences were seen in very few donors, while some public TCRs were found in many individuals. According to the authors, the approach could potentially be generalized to other disease states and immunological phenotypes.

The cohort comprised fewer than 750 healthy bone marrow donors. Cohort members were all nominally healthy when sampled, although unrecorded immune exposures were likely present. The donor was CMV seropositive and was included in the group of almost 300 seropositive cohort members. A peripheral blood sample was provided by each donor, and peripheral blood mononuclear cells were used for TCR beta sequencing. The Qiagen DNeasy Blood Extraction Kit was used to extract genomic DNA from the blood cell samples. Library preparation was by the immunoSEQ multiplex PCR assay. The multiplex PCR relied on a mix of 60 forward primers for TCR Vbeta segments and 13 reverse primers for TCR Jbeta segments. Amplification of the CDR3 region of rearranged TCR beta genes was performed with a multiplex PCR assay on genomic DNA. The amplified TCR beta libraries were sequenced on the Illumina HiSeq System as 87-base-pair reads. Regarding the original processing steps: A later analysis counted about 76 million unique TCR beta chains across the 550 to 800 repertoires, and some 11 million of these chains were shared by at least two donors. Raw reads were error-corrected and collapsed into unique sequences by a nearest-neighbor algorithm in which closely related sequences were merged to remove PCR and sequencing errors. Alignment of CDR3 sequences to IMGT reference sequences was used to assign V, D and J gene segments. Each retained sequence needed at least a six-nucleotide match to both a V gene segment and a J gene segment. A rearrangement counted as productive if the CDR3 had no stop codons and remained in frame with V and J, and every other rearrangement counted as non-productive. CDR3 was defined according to IMGT convention as the region running from the second conserved V-encoded cysteine to the conserved J-encoded phenylalanine. The earlier analysis of a few hundred of the donors excluded any sequence lacking an unambiguous match to a single V gene segment. An earlier analysis of about 600 of the donors called V segments functional above 56.7% productive rearrangements and segregating when the between-donor standard deviation exceeded 5%. A statistical classification framework was developed to diagnose cytomegalovirus status using the catalog of TCR beta chain sequences. In a later analysis, TCR nucleotide sequences were compared against IMGT/GENE-DB human TR gene sequences so that V and J genes could be assigned. A later analysis assigned CDR3 sequences and most-parsimonious VDJ recombination scenarios with the TCRdist pipeline. A later analysis defined each TCR beta chain by its CDR3 amino acid sequence plus V-gene family, and excluded reads lacking a unique V-gene family. A later analysis removed roughly 590 highly shared, low-generation-probability nucleotide sequences to deal with suspected cross-contamination and a sequencing artifact. For each public chain, a later analysis derived a clonal expansion index from normalized ranks of inferred template counts within each repertoire. A later analysis computed generation probabilities with a VDJ recombination model fitted to out-of-frame rearrangements, and checked the results against IGoR. Hypergeometric tests were used in a later analysis to score TCR-TCR, TCR-HLA and TCR-CMV co-occurrence, with a repertoire-size bias correction applied to the TCR pairs. A later analysis estimated false discovery rates by permuting HLA or CMV assignments 20 times. In a later analysis, co-occurring TCRs were grouped with DBSCAN, and TCRdist sequence similarity was added when clustering was performed within HLA-allele-positive subsets. Repertoires with fewer than 30,000 or more than 120,000 public chains, plus five repertoires with anomalous nucleotide sharing, were excluded from co-occurrence clustering. TCRdb holds this immuneACCESS table with in-frame rearrangements only. Some clones are missing; in checked studies, unresolved V genes explain under half, and the rest has no known cause. V, J and clone size are taken as reported in that table, and D and trimming were inferred from the DNA itself. In all, the sample holds more than 75,000 clones, and 79% of those were seen once. The top ten constitute under 15% of the sample.

Sequences were obtained from PBMCs. The TCR was taken from a woman between 40 and 50 years old in good health and CMV-seropositive. The V gene is TRBV7-2 and the J gene is TRBJ2-3; the central 12 bases match TRBD2. The bases read TGTGCCAGCAGCACGACTAGCGGGAGTGCAGATACGCAGTATTTT. It codes for CASSTTSGSADTQYF.